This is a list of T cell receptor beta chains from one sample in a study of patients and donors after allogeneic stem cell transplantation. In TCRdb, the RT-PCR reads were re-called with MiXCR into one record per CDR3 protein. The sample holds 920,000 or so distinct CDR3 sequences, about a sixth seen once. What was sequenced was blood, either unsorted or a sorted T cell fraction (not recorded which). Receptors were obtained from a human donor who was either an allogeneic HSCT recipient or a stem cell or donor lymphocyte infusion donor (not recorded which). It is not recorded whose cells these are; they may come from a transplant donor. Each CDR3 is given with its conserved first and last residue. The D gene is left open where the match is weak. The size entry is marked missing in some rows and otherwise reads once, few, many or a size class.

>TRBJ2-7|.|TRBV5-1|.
CASSLVVHRDFVSYEQYF
TGCGCCAGCAGCTTGGTGGTACACCGGGACTTCGTATCCTACGAGCAGTACTTC
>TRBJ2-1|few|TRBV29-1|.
CSVGQRLSYNEQFF
TGCAGCGTTGGTCAACGTCTCTCCTACAATGAGCAGTTCTTC
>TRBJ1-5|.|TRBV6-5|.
CASSYSGGNNQPQHF
TGTGCCAGCAGTTACTCTGGGGGTAACAATCAGCCCCAGCATTTT
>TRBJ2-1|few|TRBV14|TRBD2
CASSLLAGLTYNEQFF
TGTGCCAGCAGCTTGCTAGCGGGATTAACCTACAATGAGCAGTTCTTC
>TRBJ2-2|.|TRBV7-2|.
CASSSSRAQGTGELFF
TGTGCCAGCAGCTCCTCTAGGGCTCAGGGAACCGGGGAGCTGTTTTTT
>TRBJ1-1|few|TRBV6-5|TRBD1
CASSYSGGNVVEAFF
TGTGCCAGCAGTTATTCAGGGGGGAACGTGGTAGAAGCTTTCTTT
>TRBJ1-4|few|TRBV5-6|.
CASSLDGIEKLFF
TGTGCCAGCAGCCTCGACGGGATCGAAAAACTGTTTTTT
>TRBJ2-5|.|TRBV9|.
CASTKSAAYRETQYF
TGTGCCAGCACCAAATCAGCGGCCTATAGAGAGACCCAGTACTTC
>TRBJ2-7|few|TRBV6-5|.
CASSYSTPMRSYEQYF
TGTGCCAGCAGTTACTCGACGCCCATGAGGAGCTACGAGCAGTACTTC
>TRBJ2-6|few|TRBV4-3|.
CASSPAGRSSGANVLTF
TGCGCCAGCAGCCCCGCAGGTAGAAGCTCTGGGGCCAACGTCCTGACTTTC
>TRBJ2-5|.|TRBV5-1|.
CASSSRDGQQETQYF
TGCGCCAGCAGCTCCCGGGACGGACAGCAAGAGACCCAGTACTTC
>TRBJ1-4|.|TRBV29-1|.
CSVAGGQAREKLFF
TGCAGCGTTGCTGGGGGGCAGGCGAGAGAAAAACTGTTTTTT
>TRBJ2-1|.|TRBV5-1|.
CASSLLQGGSYNEQFF
TGCGCCAGCAGCTTGCTGCAGGGGGGTTCCTACAATGAGCAGTTCTTC
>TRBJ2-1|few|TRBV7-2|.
CASSQVGVPYNEQFF
TGTGCCAGCAGCCAAGTGGGGGTGCCCTACAATGAGCAGTTCTTC
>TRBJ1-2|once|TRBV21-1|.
CASSKAPGRANGYTF
TGTGCCAGCAGCAAAGCGCCTGGCAGGGCGAATGGCTACACCTTC
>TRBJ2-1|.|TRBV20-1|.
CSAYLGSSYNEQFF
TGCAGTGCCTACCTCGGGAGTTCCTACAATGAGCAGTTCTTC
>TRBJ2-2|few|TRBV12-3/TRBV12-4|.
CASSFGYGTGELFF
TGTGCCAGCAGTTTCGGATACGGGACCGGGGAGCTGTTTTTT
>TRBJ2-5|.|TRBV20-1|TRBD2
CSARLAGYQETQYF
TGCAGTGCGCGACTAGCGGGGTACCAAGAGACCCAGTACTTC
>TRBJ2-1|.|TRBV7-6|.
CASSFTQINEQFF
TGTGCCAGCAGCTTTACTCAGATAAATGAGCAGTTCTTC
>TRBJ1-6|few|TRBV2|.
CASRMEGTLRSPLHF
TGTGCCAGCAGGATGGAGGGGACGCTAAGGTCACCCCTCCACTTT
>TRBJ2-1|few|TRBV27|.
CASSLQPGLNEQFF
TGTGCCAGCAGTTTACAGCCGGGACTCAATGAGCAGTTCTTC
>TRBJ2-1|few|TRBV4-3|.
CASSQDSRNDNEQFF
TGCGCCAGCAGCCAAGACTCCCGAAACGACAATGAGCAGTTCTTC
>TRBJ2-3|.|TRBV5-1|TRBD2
CASSSGLAGGLLGDTQYF
TGCGCCAGCAGCTCTGGACTAGCGGGGGGGCTATTGGGAGATACGCAGTATTTT
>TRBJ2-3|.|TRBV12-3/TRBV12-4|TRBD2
CASSSRTSGGPADTQYF
TGTGCCAGCAGTTCAAGGACTAGCGGGGGGCCAGCGGATACGCAGTATTTT
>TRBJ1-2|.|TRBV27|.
CASSLKSRGSYGYTF
TGTGCCAGCAGTTTAAAGAGCAGGGGATCATATGGCTACACCTTC
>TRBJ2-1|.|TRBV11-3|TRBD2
CASSTSGVSSYNEQFF
TGTGCCAGCAGCACTAGCGGGGTAAGCTCCTACAATGAGCAGTTCTTC
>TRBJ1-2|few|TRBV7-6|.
CASSATRTGNYGYTF
TGTGCCAGCAGCGCGACAAGGACGGGGAACTATGGCTACACCTTC
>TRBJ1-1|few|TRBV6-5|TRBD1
CASTGDREKAFF
TGTGCCAGCACCGGGGACAGGGAAAAAGCTTTCTTT
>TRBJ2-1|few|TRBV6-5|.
CASSYGAAATYNEQFF
TGTGCCAGCAGTTACGGGGCGGCCGCAACCTACAATGAGCAGTTCTTC
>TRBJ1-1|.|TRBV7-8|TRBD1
CASSPRQGLTGTEAFF
TGTGCCAGCAGCCCCCGACAGGGGTTAACGGGCACTGAAGCTTTCTTT
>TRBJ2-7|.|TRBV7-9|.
CASSRREAYEQYF
TGTGCCAGCAGCCGCAGAGAAGCCTACGAGCAGTACTTC
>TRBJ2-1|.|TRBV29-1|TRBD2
CSVFQRGSYNEQFF
TGCAGCGTTTTTCAGCGGGGGTCCTACAATGAGCAGTTCTTC
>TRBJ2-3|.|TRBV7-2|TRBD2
CASRQTAGGPADTQYF
TGTGCCAGCAGGCAGACGGCGGGAGGTCCCGCAGATACGCAGTATTTT
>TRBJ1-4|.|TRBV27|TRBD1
CASSLRTGGIEKLFF
TGTGCCAGCAGTTTAAGGACAGGGGGCATTGAAAAACTGTTTTTT
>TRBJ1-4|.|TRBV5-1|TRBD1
CASSLEGQGTTNEKLFF
TGCGCCAGCAGCTTGGAGGGACAGGGAACAACTAATGAAAAACTGTTTTTT
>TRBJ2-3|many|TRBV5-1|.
CASSSTGDTDTQYF
TGCGCCAGCAGCTCCACCGGGGACACAGATACGCAGTATTTT
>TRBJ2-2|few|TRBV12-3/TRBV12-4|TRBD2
CASSFGLAYTGELFF
TGTGCCAGCAGTTTCGGACTAGCCTACACCGGGGAGCTGTTTTTT
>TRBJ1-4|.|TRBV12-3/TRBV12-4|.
CASSLGAGGGEKLFF
TGTGCCAGCAGCTTAGGGGCCGGGGGCGGTGAAAAACTGTTTTTT
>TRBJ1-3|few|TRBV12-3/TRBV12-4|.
CASRRATVGNTIYF
TGTGCCAGCAGGAGGGCGACAGTCGGAAACACCATATATTTT
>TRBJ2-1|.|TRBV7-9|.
CASSAPGSPNEQFF
TGTGCCAGCAGCGCGCCAGGGAGCCCCAATGAGCAGTTCTTC
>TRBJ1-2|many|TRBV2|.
CASSDSPAFSGYTF
TGTGCCAGCAGTGATTCGCCAGCCTTTTCTGGCTACACCTTC
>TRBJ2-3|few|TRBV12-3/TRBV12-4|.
CASSFPPGTRITDTQYF
TGTGCCAGCAGTTTCCCCCCAGGGACGAGAATAACAGATACGCAGTATTTT
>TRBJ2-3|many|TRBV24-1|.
CATSDVARPEQYF
TGTGCCACCAGTGATGTCGCTCGCCCCGAGCAGTATTTT
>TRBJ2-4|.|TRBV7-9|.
CASSRGPRTENIQYF
TGTGCCAGCAGTAGGGGCCCGAGAACCGAAAACATTCAGTACTTC
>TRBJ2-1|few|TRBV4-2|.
CASSHLGSGNEQFF
TGTGCCAGCAGCCATCTAGGGAGCGGCAATGAGCAGTTCTTC
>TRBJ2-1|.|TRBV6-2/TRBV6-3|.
CASSYSPGTDIYNEQFF
TGTGCCAGCAGTTACAGCCCCGGGACTGACATCTACAATGAGCAGTTCTTC
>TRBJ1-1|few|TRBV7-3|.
CASSEAGGTEAFF
TGTGCCAGCAGCGAAGCGGGAGGAACTGAAGCTTTCTTT
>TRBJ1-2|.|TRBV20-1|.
CSARDLRAAKPSNYGYTF
TGCAGTGCTAGAGATTTAAGGGCAGCCAAGCCTTCTAACTATGGCTACACCTTC
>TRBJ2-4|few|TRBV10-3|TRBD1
CAISEHKQGAGLGKNIQYF
TGTGCCATCAGTGAGCACAAACAGGGGGCCGGGTTAGGCAAAAACATTCAGTACTTC
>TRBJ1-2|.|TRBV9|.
CASSGRPDVVLFGYTF
TGTGCCAGCAGCGGTCGACCGGACGTCGTTTTGTTTGGCTACACCTTC
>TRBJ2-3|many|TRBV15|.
CATSRDPQGLAPDTQYF
TGTGCCACCAGCAGAGACCCACAGGGCCTAGCCCCAGATACGCAGTATTTT
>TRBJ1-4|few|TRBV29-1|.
CSVVESGVSEKLFF
TGCAGCGTTGTAGAGTCCGGGGTTAGTGAAAAACTGTTTTTT
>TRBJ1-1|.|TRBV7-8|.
CANNRFAGAEAFF
TGTGCCAACAACAGGTTCGCGGGGGCTGAAGCTTTCTTT
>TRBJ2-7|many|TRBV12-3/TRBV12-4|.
CASSLGGNRQYF
TGTGCCAGCAGTTTAGGAGGGAATCGGCAGTACTTC
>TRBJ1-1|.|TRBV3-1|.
CASSQGRGARTEAFF
TGTGCCAGCAGCCAAGGCCGGGGGGCGCGTACTGAAGCTTTCTTT
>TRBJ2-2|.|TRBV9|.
CASSVEGGELFF
TGTGCCAGCAGCGTAGAAGGCGGGGAGCTGTTTTTT
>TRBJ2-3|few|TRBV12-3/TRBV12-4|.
CASSLHRYLDTQYF
TGTGCCAGCAGTTTGCACAGATACTTAGATACGCAGTATTTT
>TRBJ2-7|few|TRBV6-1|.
CASSDAAQLEQYF
TGTGCCAGCAGTGACGCGGCCCAACTGGAGCAGTACTTC
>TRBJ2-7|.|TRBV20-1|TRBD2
CSARKGAGGSYEQYF
TGCAGTGCAAGAAAGGGCGCGGGAGGAAGCTACGAGCAGTACTTC
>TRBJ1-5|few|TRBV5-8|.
CASSLKTRSNQPQHF
TGTGCCAGCAGCTTGAAGACCCGGAGCAATCAGCCCCAGCATTTT